The 27 T cell receptor beta chains reported below all come from one sample, sequenced in a study of blood T cell repertoires in COVID-19. The table came from immunoSEQ multiplex PCR; TCRdb's copy has only in-frame clones and leaves some out. This sample yields 200,000 to 300,000 clones, of which more than 75% are seen a single time; over 4% belongs to the top ten. The sample consisted of peripheral blood. Receptors were obtained from a woman in her fifties or sixties with COVID-19, enrolled during active disease.

V and J are TRBV30 and TRBJ2-7, with 15 bases lining up with TRBD2. The CDR3 is made up of 19 amino acids. V lost 1 base to trimming and J lost 3 bases; unmatched junction nucleotides: 13. The germline V gene has CDR1 GTSNPN and CDR2 SVGIG (reference sequence). CDR3 nucleotide sequence: TGTGCCTGGAGTGACGCTCTCCCAGGGACTAGCGGGAGGTACTACGAGCAGTACTTC. Residues: CAWSDALPGTSGRYYEQYF.

This rearrangement joins TRBV13 to TRBJ2-7; 10 bases match TRBD1. Germline V lookup: CDR1 PRHDT, CDR2 FYEKMQ (reference sequence). This CDR3 has 15 residues. V lost 5 bases to trimming and J lost 0 bases; unmatched junction nucleotides: 4. CDR3 loop: CASSPTGGGSYEQYF. The CDR3 DNA reads TGTGCCAGCAGCCCGACAGGGGGCGGCTCCTACGAGCAGTACTTC.

The V gene is TRBV28, the J gene TRBJ1-3; D is unclear. The CDR3 length is 13 residues. Trimming removed 2 bases from V and 4 bases from J, with 6 bases in between. Germline CDR1 reads MDHEN; CDR2 reads SYDVKM. The DNA of the CDR3 is TGTGCCAGCAGTTTACCTCTCGGAAACACCATATATTTT. Encoded protein: CASSLPLGNTIYF. Full variable domain (rest looked up from reference TRBV28 and TRBJ1-3): DVKVTQSSRYLVKRTGEKVFLECVQDMDHENMFWYRQDPGLGLRLIYFSYDVKMKEKGDIPEGYSVSREKKERFSLILESASTNQTSMYLCASSLPLGNTIYFGEGSWLTVV.

The chain joins TRBV6-1 to TRBJ2-5; D uncertain. The CDR3 spans 13 residues. The germline gives CDR1 MNHNS, CDR2 SASEGT. The V gene lost 3 bases and the J gene lost 2 bases, with 7 bases spanning the gap. The chain's CDR3 is CASSDQKQETQYF. In nucleotides, the CDR3 is TGTGCCAGCAGTGACCAGAAGCAAGAGACCCAGTACTTC.

The chain uses TRBV18 and TRBJ2-5; D is possibly TRBD2 (6 bases). This CDR3 is built from 16 residues. Trimming removed 2 bases at V and 3 bases at J, with 16 bases between. Germline V CDR1 and CDR2: KGHSH, LQKENI. The CDR3 loop reads CASSPNALRGKETQYF. CDR3 DNA sequence: TGTGCCAGCTCACCAAATGCGCTGCGCGGGAAAGAGACCCAGTACTTC. The entire variable domain, with the rest obtained from reference TRBV18 and TRBJ2-5, is as follows: NAGVMQNPRHLVRRRGQEARLRCSPMKGHSHVYWYRQLPEEGLKFMVYLQKENIIDESGMPKERFSAEFPKEGPSILRIQQVVRGDSAAYFCASSPNALRGKETQYFGPGTRLLVL.

This sequence joins TRBV14 and TRBJ1-6, with a possible D match to TRBD1 (6 bases). The CDR3 consists of 16 residues. V was trimmed by 0 bases and J by 3 bases, leaving 9 bases between them. Germline lookup yields CDR1 SGHDN and CDR2 FVKESK. In nucleotides, the CDR3 is TGTGCCAGCAGCCAAGACAGGGGCCTCTATAATTCACCCCTCCACTTT. Translated, it gives CASSQDRGLYNSPLHF.

V usage is TRBV28 and J usage is TRBJ2-7; 9 bases are shared with TRBD2. CDR1 and CDR2 from the germline V gene are MDHEN and SYDVKM. After removal of 6 bases from V and 2 bases from J, the junction contained 2 bases not matched to a gene. This CDR3 spans 13 amino acids. Written as DNA, the CDR3 is TGTGCCAGCAGGACTAGCGGTGCCTACGAGCAGTACTTC. Amino acid sequence: CASRTSGAYEQYF.

V usage is TRBV15 and J usage is TRBJ2-3, with 13 bases identical to TRBD2. J was trimmed by 0 bases and V by 3 bases; bases with no gene match: 6. Germline CDR1 and CDR2: LNHNV and YYDKDF (reference sequence). CDR3 length: 18 residues. In nucleotides, the CDR3 is TGTGCCACCAGCAGGCCCCGGACTAGCGGGAGTAGCACAGATACGCAGTATTTT. Translation gives CATSRPRTSGSSTDTQYF.

This chain joins TRBV9 and TRBJ2-3, with D possibly matching TRBD2 (5 bases). V was cut by 0 bases and J by 4 bases, with 15 bases left in between. The CDR3 loop spans 16 amino acids. Germline CDR1 is SGDLS and CDR2 is YYNGEE. Here the CDR3 DNA reads TGTGCCAGCAGCGTAGGGTCGGGGTCCTGGGCAGATACGCAGTATTTT. Its protein is CASSVGSGSWADTQYF.

V usage is TRBV28 and J usage is TRBJ2-1; D is unclear. Germline values: CDR1 MDHEN, CDR2 SYDVKM. Trimming stripped 11 bases from V and 5 bases from J, with 13 bases between. This CDR3 has 12 amino acids. The CDR3 sequence is CAAMGSHNEQFF. The CDR3 DNA reads TGTGCCGCAATGGGTAGCCACAATGAGCAGTTCTTC. The variable domain in full, completed from reference TRBV28 and TRBJ2-1, reads DVKVTQSSRYLVKRTGEKVFLECVQDMDHENMFWYRQDPGLGLRLIYFSYDVKMKEKGDIPEGYSVSREKKERFSLILESASTNQTSMYLCAAMGSHNEQFFGPGTRLTVL.

V usage is TRBV28 and J usage is TRBJ1-2, with 8 bases that match TRBD1. The J segment lost 2 bases and the V segment lost 4 bases, leaving 9 bases of the junction unmatched. The CDR3 is 16 residues long. The germline V gene encodes CDR1 MDHEN and CDR2 SYDVKM. CDR3 sequence (DNA): TGTGCCAGCAGTTCTCATGCTCGGACAGGGAACTATGGCTACACCTTC. Protein product: CASSSHARTGNYGYTF.

This rearrangement joins TRBV6-5 to TRBJ1-1, with D possibly matching TRBD1 (5 bases). The CDR3 length is 15 residues. The V end lost 6 bases, the J end lost 6 bases, and 20 bases lay between the germline ends. The germline CDR1 and CDR2 sequences are MNHEY and SVGAGI. CDR3 in DNA: TGTGCCAGCAGGACCGGGGGGGGTTCGAGCGCTGAAGCTTTCTTT. Translation: CASRTGGGSSAEAFF.

There are a few counts of this clone. The chain employs TRBV29-1 and TRBJ1-4, with D perhaps TRBD1 (5 bases). The CDR3 is made up of 14 amino acids. Trimming took off 0 bases at V and 7 bases at J, with 12 bases between the two ends. The germline gives CDR1 SQVTM, CDR2 ANQGSEA. The CDR3 DNA follows: TGCAGCGTTGAAGATGGGGGGAAGATTGAAAAACTGTTTTTT. It codes for CSVEDGGKIEKLFF.

This clone has only one observation. This chain joins TRBV11-1 and TRBJ2-1; TRBD2 is a possible D gene (6 bases). Germline-derived CDR1 and CDR2 are SGHAT and FQDESV (reference sequence). Trimming removed 5 bases from V and 3 bases from J, with 17 bases in between. The CDR3 is 16 residues long. CDR3 bases: TGTGCCAGCAGCCCACGATCAAGGACTATCTACAATGAGCAGTTCTTC. Its protein is CASSPRSRTIYNEQFF.

This rearrangement joins TRBV18 to TRBJ2-7; 7 bases are shared with TRBD1. This CDR3 contains 13 residues. Germline V gene data show CDR1 as KGHSH and CDR2 as LQKENI. V gave up 2 bases and J gave up 3 bases; unmatched junction bases: 1. The CDR3 spells CASSPGTVYEQYF. The CDR3 region has the DNA TGTGCCAGCTCACCAGGGACAGTCTACGAGCAGTACTTC.

This sequence joins TRBV30 and TRBJ1-1; 7 positions match TRBD1. This CDR3 region has 12 residues. V gave up 5 bases and J gave up 2 bases; unmatched junction bases: 2. From germline, CDR1 is GTSNPN and CDR2 SVGIG (reference sequence). The CDR3 reads CAWGQVNTEAFF. The CDR3 region has the DNA TGTGCCTGGGGACAGGTCAACACTGAAGCTTTCTTT.

The gene calls are TRBV4-3 and TRBJ2-7; 9 bases match TRBD2. The V gene's germline CDR1 is LGHNA and CDR2 YSLEER. The CDR3 sequence is 15 residues long. J gave up 6 bases and V 6 bases, and 12 bases lay outside the gene matches. The CDR3 is CASSIGGLAGSEQYF. CDR3 coding DNA: TGCGCCAGCAGTATAGGGGGGCTAGCGGGAAGCGAGCAGTACTTC.

Only a few counts were recorded for this clone. The V gene is TRBV2, the J gene TRBJ1-5, with a weak D call TRBD1 (5 bases). Trimming took 5 bases from V and 3 from J, leaving 11 bases between them. Germline CDR1 is SNHLY and CDR2 is FYNNEI. CDR3 length equals 14 residues. The CDR3 here is CASSPGRANQPQHF. Here the CDR3 DNA reads TGTGCCAGCAGTCCTGGCAGGGCCAATCAGCCCCAGCATTTT.

This chain joins TRBV28 and TRBJ2-6, with no clear D. The CDR3 contains 15 residues. V was cut by 5 bases and J by 0 bases, with 8 bases left in between. CDR1 MDHEN and CDR2 SYDVKM come from the germline V gene. CDR3 sequence reads: CASSGSGSGANVLTF. CDR3 bases: TGTGCCAGCAGTGGGTCGGGCTCTGGGGCCAACGTCCTGACTTTC.

The chain couples TRBV15 to TRBJ2-7; 9 bases are shared with TRBD1. V lost 5 bases, J lost 5 bases, and 10 bases stayed unmatched. Germline CDR1 LNHNV, CDR2 YYDKDF (reference sequence). This CDR3 has 15 residues. CDR3 protein: CATSLVGQGTDEQYF. CDR3 DNA sequence: TGTGCCACCAGCCTTGTTGGACAGGGGACCGACGAGCAGTACTTC.

The rearrangement links TRBV5-6 to TRBJ2-6; no clear D gene. This CDR3 spans 19 amino acids. Between the trimmed V and J ends, which lost 4 bases and 3 bases, there was a span of 23 bases. Germline CDR1 and CDR2: SGHDT and YYEEEE. The CDR3 loop reads CASSRPSFLGGGGANVLTF. Written as DNA, the CDR3 is TGTGCCAGCAGCCGACCCTCCTTCCTCGGCGGCGGTGGGGCCAACGTCCTGACTTTC.

CDR3 sequence: CASSYSTGGRETQYF. CDR3 in DNA: TGTGCCAGCAGTTACTCGACAGGGGGAAGAGAGACCCAGTACTTC. The genes are TRBV6-5 and TRBJ2-5; 9 bases agree with TRBD1. The germline gives CDR1 MNHEY, CDR2 SVGAGI. This CDR3 has 15 amino acids. J was trimmed by 4 bases and V by 0 bases; bases with no gene match: 3.

This clone came up once. The rearrangement uses TRBV2 and TRBJ2-1, with a tentative D call TRBD2 (9 bases). The V end lost 2 bases, the J end lost 8 bases, and 19 bases lay between the germline ends. The CDR3 is 16 amino acids. Germline V gives CDR1 SNHLY, CDR2 FYNNEI. CDR3 protein: CASSEFGLAGQDEQFF. Here the CDR3 DNA reads TGTGCCAGCAGTGAATTTGGGCTAGCGGGACAGGATGAGCAGTTCTTC.

This chain connects TRBV5-8 to TRBJ1-3; TRBD1 matches at 9 bases. J gave up 8 bases and V 4 bases, and 7 bases lay outside the gene matches. CDR1 SGHTS and CDR2 YDEGEE come from the germline V gene. This CDR3 has 14 amino acids. The CDR3, as DNA: TGTGCCAGCAGCAGGGACAGGGTCAGGCACACCATATATTTT. This encodes CASSRDRVRHTIYF.

This chain links TRBV10-3 with TRBJ2-1; 11 bases fit TRBD2. The CDR3 totals 14 residues. After removal of 9 bases from V and 8 bases from J, the junction contained 9 bases not matched to a gene. Per the germline V gene, CDR1 is ENHRY and CDR2 is SYGVKD. The CDR3 here is CAMGTSGGGDEQFF. In DNA, the CDR3 is TGTGCCATGGGGACTAGCGGAGGGGGGGATGAGCAGTTCTTC.

For the CDR3, the DNA is TGTGCCAGCAGCCGAAACATCGAGCAGTACTTC. Translation gives CASSRNIEQYF. The chain uses TRBV6-5 and TRBJ2-7; D remains unclear. The V and J ends lost 6 bases and 6 bases respectively, with 9 bases between them. CDR3 length equals 11 residues. Germline lookup yields CDR1 MNHEY and CDR2 SVGAGI.

The V call is TRBV5-1, the J call TRBJ2-6; tentative D call: TRBD1 (6 bases). Trimming removed 4 bases from V and 0 bases from J, with 14 bases in between. The CDR3 loop spans 17 amino acids. Germline CDR1 and CDR2: SGHRS and YFSETQ. The CDR3 here is CASSPRRQASGANVLTF. CDR3 DNA sequence: TGCGCCAGCAGCCCTCGAAGACAGGCCTCTGGGGCCAACGTCCTGACTTTC.